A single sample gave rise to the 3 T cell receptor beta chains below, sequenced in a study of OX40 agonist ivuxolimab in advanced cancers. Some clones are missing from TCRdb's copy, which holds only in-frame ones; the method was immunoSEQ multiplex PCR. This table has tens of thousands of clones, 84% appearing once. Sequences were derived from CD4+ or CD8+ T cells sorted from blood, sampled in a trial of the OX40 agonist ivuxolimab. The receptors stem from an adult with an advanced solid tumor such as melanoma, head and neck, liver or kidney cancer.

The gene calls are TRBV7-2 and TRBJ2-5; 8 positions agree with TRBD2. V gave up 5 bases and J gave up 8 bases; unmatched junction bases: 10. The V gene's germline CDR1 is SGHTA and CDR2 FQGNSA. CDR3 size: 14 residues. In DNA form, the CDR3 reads TGTGCCAGCAGCATAGGGACTAGTGGTAGCACCCAGTACTTC. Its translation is CASSIGTSGSTQYF.

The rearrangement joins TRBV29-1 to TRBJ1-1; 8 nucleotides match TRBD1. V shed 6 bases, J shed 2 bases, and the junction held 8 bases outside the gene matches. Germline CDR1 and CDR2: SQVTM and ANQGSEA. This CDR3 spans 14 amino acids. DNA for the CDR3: TGCAGCGTCCTCCGGGACAGGACTAACACTGAAGCTTTCTTT. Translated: CSVLRDRTNTEAFF.

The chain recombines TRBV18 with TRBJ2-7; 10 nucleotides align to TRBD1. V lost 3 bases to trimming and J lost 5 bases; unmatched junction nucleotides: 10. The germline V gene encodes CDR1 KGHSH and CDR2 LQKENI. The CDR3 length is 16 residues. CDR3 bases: TGTGCCAGCTCACCCTTGACAGGGGGCTTATCAAACGAGCAGTACTTC. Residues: CASSPLTGGLSNEQYF.